This T cell receptor (beta chain) came from a study of CD8 T cells in Susac syndrome. As for the study in general: The sequenced Susac syndrome patients included more than five who had clinically active disease and 8 or 9 who were in remission.

Note on this clonotype: No antigen is known for it.

Overall study results and limits: Total CD8+ repertoires held around 16 Susac-specific public clones, while CD8+ TEMRA repertoires held a few.

The CDR3 consists of 15 residues. Germline-derived CDR1 and CDR2 are SGHDT and YYEEEE. V was shortened by 4 bases and J by 3 bases, with 14 bases between the two germline ends. Random-hexamer reverse transcription was applied to about 0.5 to 1 ug RNA. TCRdb reanalysed the immunoSEQ multiplex PCR reads using MiXCR and keeps one entry per CDR3 protein. Seen here are about 130,000 distinct CDR3 sequences, around 94% observed once, and the top ten hold about 0.19%. Sequencing was done on a sample of CD8+ T cells from PBMCs. V is TRBV5-6 and J is TRBJ2-1; D may correspond to TRBD1 or TRBD2 (5 bases each). The clonotype originates from a human donor with Susac syndrome. As DNA, the CDR3 is TGTGCCAGCAGCCAGGGAGACTTGAACTACAATGAGCAGTTCTTC. Translated, it gives CASSQGDLNYNEQFF.